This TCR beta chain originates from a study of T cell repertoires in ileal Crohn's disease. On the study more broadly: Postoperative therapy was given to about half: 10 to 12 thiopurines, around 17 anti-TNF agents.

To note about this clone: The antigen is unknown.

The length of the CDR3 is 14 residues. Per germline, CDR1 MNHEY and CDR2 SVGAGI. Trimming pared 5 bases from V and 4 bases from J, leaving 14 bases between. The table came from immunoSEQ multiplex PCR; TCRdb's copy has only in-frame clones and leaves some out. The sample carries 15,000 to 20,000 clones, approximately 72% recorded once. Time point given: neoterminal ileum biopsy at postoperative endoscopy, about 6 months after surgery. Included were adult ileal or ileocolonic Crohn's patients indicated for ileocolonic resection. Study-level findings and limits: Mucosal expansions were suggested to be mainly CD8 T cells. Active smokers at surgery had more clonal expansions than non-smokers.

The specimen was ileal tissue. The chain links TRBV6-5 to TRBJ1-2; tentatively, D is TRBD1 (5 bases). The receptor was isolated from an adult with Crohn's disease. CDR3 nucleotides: TGTGCCAGCAGTCCCCTAGGACATAGCTATGGCTACACCTTC. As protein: CASSPLGHSYGYTF.